Each of the 18 T cell receptor beta chains below was sequenced from the same sample in a study of blood T cell repertoires in COVID-19 (dated by TCRdb to 2020 to 2021). Receptor libraries were prepared by the immunoSEQ multiplex PCR assay. TCRdb carries this immuneACCESS record with in-frame sequences only. Its versions omit some clonotypes, under half of them owing to an unresolved V gene in the studies checked, with the rest unexplained. This sample has roughly 52,000 clones in its table, and around 90% of those were observed once. The top ten clonotypes cover roughly 3.4% of the sample. The sample was peripheral blood. The receptors come from a man aged 35 to 55 with COVID-19, enrolled during active disease.

The chain's CDR3 is CASRVDWDSPLHF. In nucleotides, the CDR3 is TGTGCCAGTAGAGTGGACTGGGATTCACCCCTCCACTTT. J is TRBJ1-6 and V is TRBV19; D not resolved. This CDR3 contains 13 residues. Germline lookup yields CDR1 LNHDA and CDR2 SQIVND (reference sequence). The ends were cut back, 6 bases at V and 8 bases at J, with 11 bases in the middle.

V and J are TRBV19 and TRBJ1-2; D perhaps matches TRBD1 (6 bases). With 5 bases removed from V and 8 bases from J, the gap between germline ends came to 15 bases. This CDR3 has 13 amino acids. CDR1 and CDR2 from the germline V gene are LNHDA and SQIVND (reference sequence). This chain's CDR3 is CASSPLQGRGYTF. The CDR3 coding sequence is TGTGCCAGTAGTCCCCTACAGGGAAGGGGCTACACCTTC.

This rearrangement joins TRBV7-3 to TRBJ2-1; 7 bases align to TRBD1. CDR1 and CDR2 (germline): SGHTA, FQGTGA. This CDR3 region has 15 residues. V lost 6 bases to trimming and J lost 3 bases; unmatched junction nucleotides: 8. CDR3 region: CASSRTGVGYNEQFF. CDR3 DNA sequence: TGTGCCAGCAGTCGAACAGGGGTAGGCTACAATGAGCAGTTCTTC.

This rearrangement joins TRBV30 to TRBJ1-5; TRBD1 is a possible D gene (5 bases). This CDR3 has 15 residues. V was trimmed by 3 bases and J by 3 bases, leaving 15 bases between them. The germline V gene encodes CDR1 GTSNPN and CDR2 SVGIG (reference sequence). The CDR3 sequence is CAWSGGLGNNQPQHF. The CDR3 DNA reads TGTGCCTGGAGCGGGGGACTGGGAAACAATCAGCCCCAGCATTTT.

The chain is built from TRBV30 and TRBJ2-3; TRBD1 might be the D (6 bases). Trimming removed 2 bases from V and 2 bases from J, with 17 bases in between. The CDR3 consists of 16 residues. Germline CDR1 and CDR2: GTSNPN and SVGIG (reference sequence). In DNA form, the CDR3 reads TGTGCCTGGAGTTCCCGGGACAACTCTTTCACAGATACGCAGTATTTT. It yields the protein CAWSSRDNSFTDTQYF. Complete variable domain (other parts from reference TRBV30 and TRBJ2-3): SQTIHQWPATLVQPVGSPLSLECTVEGTSNPNLYWYRQAAGRGLQLLFYSVGIGQISSEVPQNLSASRPQDRQFILSSKKLLLSDSGFYLCAWSSRDNSFTDTQYFGPGTRLTVL.

The chain combines TRBV5-6 with TRBJ1-2; 8 bases agree with TRBD1. V lost 0 bases and J lost 0; bases outside the gene matches: 7. Germline V CDR1 and CDR2: SGHDT, YYEEEE. The CDR3 has 17 amino acids. CDR3 bases: TGTGCCAGCAGCTTGGGGACAGGGCCTGAATCTAACTATGGCTACACCTTC. The encoded protein is CASSLGTGPESNYGYTF.

This chain uses TRBV11-3 with TRBJ2-3; the match to TRBD1 covers 7 bases. Germline CDR1 is SGHNT and CDR2 is YENEEA. The CDR3 runs to 14 residues. With 5 bases clipped from V and 2 bases from J, the junction kept 4 bases outside the gene matches. The CDR3 DNA reads TGTGCCAGCAGCCCGGGACAGAACACAGATACGCAGTATTTT. Its translation is CASSPGQNTDTQYF.

This clone was detected once. V and J are TRBV2 and TRBJ2-5; D gene ambiguous. This CDR3 is built from 15 residues. The germline CDR1 and CDR2 sequences are SNHLY and FYNNEI. The V gene lost 8 bases and the J gene lost 2 bases, with 18 bases spanning the gap. The chain's CDR3 is CASSVGPGGQETQYF. In DNA, the CDR3 is TGTGCCAGCTCGGTTGGCCCTGGCGGACAAGAGACCCAGTACTTC. The variable domain in full, completed from reference TRBV2 and TRBJ2-5, reads EPEVTQTPSHQVTQMGQEVILRCVPISNHLYFYWYRQILGQKVEFLVSFYNNEISEKSEIFDDQFSVERPDGSNFTLKIRSTKLEDSAMYFCASSVGPGGQETQYFGPGTRLLVL.

The rearrangement links TRBV5-6 to TRBJ2-4; perhaps TRBD2 as D (5 bases). The germline V and J ends were trimmed by 1 base and 8 bases, with 13 bases remaining between them. Germline CDR1 and CDR2: SGHDT and YYEEEE. This CDR3 is 14 amino acids long. The CDR3 reads CASSLLHLAHIQYF. In DNA, the CDR3 is TGTGCCAGCAGCTTGTTACACCTAGCCCACATTCAGTACTTC.

The chain recombines TRBV4-2 with TRBJ2-3; 10 bases line up with TRBD1. Germline CDR1 reads LGHNA; CDR2 reads YNFKEQ. With V trimmed by 4 bases and J by 3 bases, 10 bases remained unmatched. The CDR3 has 17 residues. CDR3 in amino acids: CASSLTGTGDVTDTQYF. CDR3 nucleotides: TGTGCCAGCAGCCTTACCGGGACAGGGGACGTAACAGATACGCAGTATTTT.

The CDR3 loop reads CASSGRQGAGEQYF. CDR3 DNA: TGTGCCAGCAGCGGGAGGCAGGGGGCGGGCGAGCAGTACTTC. The V call is TRBV3-1 (or the pseudogene TRBV3-2), the J call TRBJ2-7; 8 bases are a match to TRBD1. From germline, CDR1 is LGHDT and CDR2 YNNKEL (reference sequence). This CDR3 region has 14 residues. Germline trimming cut 5 bases from V and 6 bases from J; bases unmatched to any gene: 9.

The chain employs TRBV6-5 and TRBJ1-1; 8 bases are shared with TRBD1. The germline V gene has CDR1 MNHEY and CDR2 SVGAGI. With 7 bases clipped from V and 3 bases from J, the junction kept 7 bases outside the gene matches. The CDR3 extends over 14 amino acids. CDR3 residues: CASTQGQGDTEAFF. The CDR3 DNA follows: TGTGCCAGCACCCAAGGACAGGGTGACACTGAAGCTTTCTTT.

The rearrangement links TRBV19 to TRBJ1-1; 8 nucleotides match TRBD1. J lost 1 base, V lost 2 bases, and 3 bases had no gene match. From germline, CDR1 is LNHDA and CDR2 SQIVND (reference sequence). The CDR3 covers 15 residues. This CDR3 is CASSIQGARNTEAFF. CDR3 nucleotides: TGTGCCAGTAGTATACAGGGGGCCAGGAACACTGAAGCTTTCTTT.

This chain joins TRBV6-5 and TRBJ1-1; 7 bases map to TRBD1. Germline trimming cut 8 bases from V and 0 bases from J; bases unmatched to any gene: 9. The CDR3 is 15 residues long. Germline V gene data show CDR1 as MNHEY and CDR2 as SVGAGI. CDR3 residues: CASAVGTEMNTEAFF. The CDR3 DNA is TGTGCCAGCGCCGTGGGGACAGAAATGAACACTGAAGCTTTCTTT.

This chain joins TRBV2 and TRBJ2-1; 9 bases are a match to TRBD2. Trimming took 6 bases from V and 8 from J; bases not matched to a gene: 5. The CDR3 is 13 amino acids. Germline CDR1 is SNHLY and CDR2 is FYNNEI. The CDR3 DNA reads as TGTGCCAGCAGGATAGCGGGAGACGATGAGCAGTTCTTC. Translating it yields CASRIAGDDEQFF.

The gene calls are TRBV28 and TRBJ1-5; possibly TRBD1 for D (6 bases). Trimming shortened V by 2 bases and J by 6 bases, and 11 bases separated the two germline ends. This CDR3 region has 14 residues. Germline CDR1 and CDR2: MDHEN and SYDVKM. CDR3 in DNA: TGTGCCAGCAGTTTAAACAGGGAGGGTCAGCCCCAGCATTTT. It translates to CASSLNREGQPQHF.

This clone was detected once. The CDR3 loop is CASSRGAMTYEQYF. The CDR3 DNA follows: TGTGCCAGCTCTCGTGGGGCGATGACCTACGAGCAGTACTTC. This rearrangement joins TRBV18 to TRBJ2-7; a weak D match, TRBD1 (5 bases). The germline V gene has CDR1 KGHSH and CDR2 LQKENI. The CDR3 spans 14 residues. Between the trimmed V and J ends, which lost 6 bases and 2 bases, there was a span of 14 bases.

V is TRBV6-5 and J is TRBJ1-1, with a weak D call TRBD1 (5 bases). The germline V and J ends were trimmed by 6 bases and 1 base, with 9 bases remaining between them. This CDR3 contains 13 residues. Looked up from germline, CDR1 is MNHEY and CDR2 is SVGAGI. CDR3 in amino acids: CASRTDPNTEAFF. The CDR3 bases are TGTGCCAGCAGGACAGATCCGAACACTGAAGCTTTCTTT.